A selection of T cell receptor beta chains follows, all from one sample in a study of control samples from healthy donors and cancer patients. Profiled with immunoSEQ multiplex PCR; TCRdb holds only in-frame clones, not every one. The sample shows approximately 100,000 clones, about 89% of them seen only once. Sequencing was done on a sample of blood. These receptor sequences come from a young man in good health. CDR3s include the opening cysteine and the closing phenylalanine or tryptophan. A D gene is named only where the DNA matches it firmly. Clone sizes are given selectively: once, few, many, or a class where the clone is expanded.

d_gene: NA
j_gene: TRBJ1-1
abundance: NA
v_gene: TRBV20-1
CDR3nt: TGCAGTGCTAGTCGGAGGGGCTTAGGGACTGAAGCTTTCTTT
CDR3aa: CSASRRGLGTEAFF

d_gene: NA
j_gene: TRBJ1-2
abundance: NA
v_gene: TRBV10-2
CDR3nt: TGCGCCAGCAGTGAAGGTTATGGCTACACCTTC
CDR3aa: CASSEGYGYTF

d_gene: TRBD1
j_gene: TRBJ1-1
abundance: NA
v_gene: TRBV6-5
CDR3nt: TGTGCCAGCAGAACCAGACAGGGGGACACTGAAGCTTTCTTT
CDR3aa: CASRTRQGDTEAFF

d_gene: TRBD1
j_gene: TRBJ1-6
abundance: NA
v_gene: TRBV7-9
CDR3nt: TGTGCCAGCAGCCATCGGGACAGGGTGTCACCCCTCCACTTT
CDR3aa: CASSHRDRVSPLHF

d_gene: NA
j_gene: TRBJ1-5
abundance: NA
v_gene: TRBV28
CDR3nt: TGTGCCAGCAGTTTCCAGGAGGGGGGGAGCAATCAGCCCCAGCATTTT
CDR3aa: CASSFQEGGSNQPQHF

d_gene: NA
j_gene: TRBJ1-2
abundance: NA
v_gene: TRBV9
CDR3nt: TGTGCCAGCAGCCCGCTCCCCGCTGTGAGCTCTAACTATGGCTACACCTTC
CDR3aa: CASSPLPAVSSNYGYTF

d_gene: TRBD1
j_gene: TRBJ2-2
abundance: few
v_gene: TRBV27
CDR3nt: TGTGCCAGCAGCCCTCGACAGGGGTGGGCCGGGGAGCTGTTTTTT
CDR3aa: CASSPRQGWAGELFF

d_gene: NA
j_gene: TRBJ2-1
abundance: NA
v_gene: TRBV19
CDR3nt: TGTGCCAGTAGTATAGTTAGGGACAATGAGCAGTTCTTC
CDR3aa: CASSIVRDNEQFF

d_gene: NA
j_gene: TRBJ1-2
abundance: NA
v_gene: TRBV10-2
CDR3nt: TGCGCCAGCAGTGAAGATGGCGGCTACACCTTC
CDR3aa: CASSEDGGYTF

d_gene: NA
j_gene: TRBJ1-2
abundance: NA
v_gene: TRBV30
CDR3nt: TGTGCCTGGGCAGCCACAGGGTACGGCTACACCTTC
CDR3aa: CAWAATGYGYTF

d_gene: NA
j_gene: TRBJ2-3
abundance: NA
v_gene: TRBV29-1
CDR3nt: TGCAGCGTTGGGCGGGGACAGTACACAGATACGCAGTATTTT
CDR3aa: CSVGRGQYTDTQYF

d_gene: NA
j_gene: TRBJ2-1
abundance: NA
v_gene: TRBV7-9
CDR3nt: TGTGCCAGCAGCTTAGGGGGCCCCAGCTCCTACAATGAGCAGTTCTTC
CDR3aa: CASSLGGPSSYNEQFF

d_gene: NA
j_gene: TRBJ1-2
abundance: NA
v_gene: TRBV5-4
CDR3nt: TGTGCCAGCAGCCAAGGTTCCGTTAACTATGGCTACACCTTC
CDR3aa: CASSQGSVNYGYTF

d_gene: NA
j_gene: TRBJ2-5
abundance: NA
v_gene: TRBV2
CDR3nt: TGTGCCAGCAGTCAAGGGGGGGGGATCAGCGGAGAGACCCAGTACTTC
CDR3aa: CASSQGGGISGETQYF

d_gene: NA
j_gene: TRBJ2-3
abundance: NA
v_gene: TRBV7-2
CDR3nt: TGTGCCAGCAGCTGGGGCGGGCGGACGAACACAGATACGCAGTATTTT
CDR3aa: CASSWGGRTNTDTQYF

d_gene: NA
j_gene: TRBJ2-5
abundance: NA
v_gene: TRBV7-9
CDR3nt: TGTGCCAGCAGCCCAGGACAGACCGCAGGAGAGACCCAGTACTTC
CDR3aa: CASSPGQTAGETQYF

d_gene: NA
j_gene: TRBJ2-7
abundance: NA
v_gene: TRBV15
CDR3nt: TGTGCCACCAGCAGAGACGGCGGCTACGAGCAGTACTTC
CDR3aa: CATSRDGGYEQYF